Listed below are T cell receptor beta chains from one sample, sequenced in a study of technical replicates of blood from four donors. Sequenced by immunoSEQ multiplex PCR; TCRdb stores in-frame clones only, minus some. The table shows roughly 82,000 clones, with roughly 95% occurring only once. The sequencing sample was made of T cells isolated from PBMCs. Every receptor here comes from a human donor in good health. The CDR3 runs from the conserved cysteine through the conserved F or W. The order of the fields is V gene, J gene, CDR3 protein.

TRBV7-9	TRBJ2-3	CASSFPRDSILPTDTQYF
TRBV29-1	TRBJ1-3	CSVPGQGENTIYF
TRBV19	TRBJ1-1	CASSTGTVLITEAFF
TRBV19	TRBJ2-7	CASSPGVIGSYEQYF
TRBV7-6	TRBJ2-7	CASSPTREGEQYF
TRBV29-1	TRBJ2-5	CSVEATEETQYF
TRBV6-1	TRBJ1-2	CASSERFTGAAYYGYTF
TRBV6-1	TRBJ1-1	CAIQGAGNAFF
TRBV7-3	TRBJ1-1	CASSLTGVWNTEAFF
TRBV30	TRBJ2-5	CAWTSGTYQETQYF
TRBV4-3	TRBJ2-3	CASSQEDSGFADTQYF
TRBV6-1	TRBJ2-3	CASRATLAEEEYF
TRBV19	TRBJ2-1	CASRSAGGNEQFF
TRBV4-3	TRBJ1-5	CASSQELVSNQPQHF
TRBV6-5	TRBJ2-7	CASSYGSSGRYEQYF
TRBV9	TRBJ2-3	CASSVGTSGTDTQYF
TRBV11-1	TRBJ2-3	CASSFGGSTDTQYF
TRBV5-4	TRBJ1-2	CASRLRQAYNYGYTF
TRBV14	TRBJ2-7	CASSSVGLADYEQYF
TRBV6-1	TRBJ1-1	CASSEANHHGDRLGALAFF
TRBV28	TRBJ2-1	CASVLFSEQFF
TRBV9	TRBJ2-1	CASSVGGGGTYYNEQFF
TRBV27	TRBJ2-1	CASSYTGFLEQFF
TRBV5-5	TRBJ2-3	CASSFRGLAGAGDTDTQYF
TRBV19	TRBJ2-7	CASSGGLHTYEQYF
TRBV4-1	TRBJ1-2	CASSPGFGYTF